Sequencing of this TCR beta chain was carried out in a study of CD8 T cells in ankylosing spondylitis. Notes on the study in general: Disease-linked clones reportedly showed significant enrichment in matched ankylosing spondylitis synovial fluid. Both synovial fluid and blood in reactive arthritis had previously been reported to carry some motif variants.

Per the germline V gene, CDR1 is SGHAT and CDR2 is FQDESV (reference sequence). Trimming shortened V by 5 bases and J by 1 base, and 8 bases separated the two germline ends. The CDR3 has 13 amino acids. One entry per CDR3 protein, called by TCRdb with MiXCR from the 5' RACE reads. The sample consists of roughly 180,000 distinct CDR3 sequences, 9.5% to 15% of them appearing once. This clonotype was observed a few times. Its specificity is unknown. Sequenced input: blood, either unsorted or a sorted T cell fraction (not recorded which). The chain joins TRBV11-1 to TRBJ1-1; possible D gene TRBD1, 5 bases. This receptor was obtained from a male donor with ankylosing spondylitis or in good health (not recorded which). CDR3 region: CASSNDRNTEAFF. The CDR3 DNA sequence: TGTGCCAGCAGCAACGACAGGAACACTGAAGCTTTCTTT.